Following are 10 T cell receptor delta chains from one sample sequenced in a study of gammadelta T cells in human blood. TCRdb re-processed the RT-PCR reads using CATT. The data show approximately 1,800 delta-chain clones, about 7% seen once. The sequenced material came from non-Vgamma9Vdelta2 gamma-delta T cells from fetal blood. These receptors were obtained from a human fetus.

By sample share, this clone is medium-sized (0.01 to 0.1%). The genes are TRDV1 and TRDJ1; 9 bases align to TRDD3. Trimming at V came to 0 bases and at J to 5 bases, leaving 4 bases not matched to a gene. Looked up from germline, CDR1 is TSWWSYY and CDR2 is QGS. The CDR3 spans 15 residues. The CDR3 DNA follows: TGTGCTCTTGGGGAACTGGGGGATACTTCTGATAAACTCATCTTT. The encoded protein is CALGELGDTSDKLIF.

By share of the sample, this clone is medium-sized (0.01 to 0.1%). The chain carries TRDV2 and TRDJ3, with 8 bases fitting TRDD3. Germline V gene sequence: CDR1 GEAIGNYY, CDR2 EKD. The CDR3 is made up of 14 amino acids. V was clipped by 1 base and J by 8 bases; unmatched bases: 0. In DNA, the CDR3 is TGTGCCTGTGACACTGGGGGATACACCCGACAGATGTTTTTC. Protein: CACDTGGYTRQMFF.

With respect to this clone: It may be a read error: a sequence one base away is much more abundant. V usage is TRDV3 and J usage is TRDJ3, with 9 bases identical to TRDD3. The germline gives CDR1 TVYSNPD, CDR2 GDNSRS (reference sequence). The CDR3 consists of 19 residues. The junction had 13 bases not matched to a gene; V was cut back by 4 bases and J by 0 bases. The CDR3, as DNA: TGTGCCTCTGGTACTGGGGGAGTCCCATTCTCCTGGGACACCCGACAGATGTTTTTC. Translating it yields CASGTGGVPFSWDTRQMFF. The whole variable domain, filled in from reference TRDV3 and TRDJ3, reads CDKVTQSSPDQTVASGSEVVLLCTYDTVYSNPDLFWYRIRPDYSFQFVFYGDNSRSEGADFTQGRFSVKHILTQKAFHLVISPVRTEDSATYYCASGTGGVPFSWDTRQMFFGTGIKLFVEP.

This clone is medium-sized by share. The chain employs TRAV29/DV5 and TRDJ2; the match to TRDD3 covers 9 bases. The CDR3 spans 15 residues. From germline, CDR1 is NSMFDY and CDR2 ISSIKDK. The ends lost 0 bases at V and 1 base at J; junction bases unmatched: 1. Here the CDR3 DNA reads TGTGCAGCAAGCGCCTGGGGGATTTTGACAGCACAACTCTTCTTT. Residues: CAASAWGILTAQLFF. Using reference TRAV29/DV5 and TRDJ2 for the parts outside the CDR3, the full variable domain is DQQVKQNSPSLSVQEGRISILNCDYTNSMFDYFLWYKKYPAEGPTFLISISSIKDKNEDGRFTVFLNKSAKHLSLHIVPSQPGDSAVYFCAASAWGILTAQLFFGKGTQLIVEP.

In its sample, this clone ranks as medium-sized. J is TRDJ3 and V is TRDV3, with 9 bases that match TRDD3. The junction had 15 bases not matched to a gene; V was cut back by 4 bases and J by 2 bases. The CDR3 spans 19 residues. Germline lookup yields CDR1 TVYSNPD and CDR2 GDNSRS (reference sequence). The DNA of the CDR3 is TGTGCCTCCACCAAAGTACTGGGGGACTTAGCCTGGGACACCCGACAGATGTTTTTC. Translation: CASTKVLGDLAWDTRQMFF.

This clone was observed a handful of times. A read error is the likely source, as a far larger clone sits one nucleotide away. The chain recombines TRDV1 with TRDJ1, with 7 bases identical to TRDD3. The CDR3 loop spans 12 amino acids. The germline V gene encodes CDR1 TSWWSYY and CDR2 QGS. CDR3 loop: CARGELGDKLIF. As DNA, the CDR3 is TGTGCTCGTGGGGAACTGGGGGATAAACTCATCTTT.

A few counts support this clone. Given a much more abundant clone one base away, this may be a read error. The gene calls are TRAV29/DV5 and TRDJ2; 12 bases map to TRDD3. CDR1 and CDR2 (germline): NSMFDY, ISSIKDK. This CDR3 is 20 amino acids long. The CDR3 DNA is TGTGCAGCAAGCTGGATAGGGACTGGGGGATACCGGGCTTTGAAAGCACAACTCTTCTTT. Protein: CAASWIGTGGYRALKAQLFF.

As concerns this clone: One base separates it from a far larger clone, so it is likely a read error. Other DNA sequences from this sample encode an identical CDR3 as well. The gene calls are TRDV1 and TRDJ2, with D possibly matching TRDD2 (7 bases). The CDR3 covers 21 residues. V was shortened by 4 bases and J by 8 bases, with 35 bases between the two germline ends. The germline V gene has CDR1 TSWWSYY and CDR2 QGS. CDR3 sequence (DNA): TGTGCTCTTGGGGGTTCCTTCCTCTGGGGAATACGCCTGTTAGGTGGGGCACAACTCTTCTTT. Translated: CALGGSFLWGIRLLGGAQLFF.

This clone was observed a few times. A read error may be the cause here, since a much bigger clone is one base away. The gene calls are TRDV1 and TRDJ1; no firm D call. From germline, CDR1 is TSWWSYY and CDR2 QGS. The CDR3 spans 14 residues. V dropped 1 base and J dropped 5 bases, with 11 bases sitting between them. CDR3 loop: CALGEPGREDKLIF. The CDR3 bases are TGTGCTCTTGGGGAACCAGGAAGGGAGGATAAACTCATCTTT.

This clone occurred a few times. A much larger clone lies one base from this, so it may be a read error. Different DNA sequences within this sample yield the same CDR3. The chain is built from TRDV2 and TRDJ1, with 12 bases aligning to TRDD3. The CDR3 length is 18 residues. V dropped 3 bases and J dropped 0; count of bases not matched to a gene: 10. From germline, CDR1 is GEAIGNYY and CDR2 EKD. CDR3 region: CACDGSWGIRRDTDKLIF. The CDR3 region has the DNA TGTGCCTGTGACGGGAGCTGGGGGATACGCCGGGACACCGATAAACTCATCTTT.